This passage covers 7 T cell receptor beta chains from one sample sequenced in a study of cytomegalovirus exposure and HLA in healthy donors (dated by TCRdb to 2015 to 2018). The library relied on the immunoSEQ multiplex PCR assay. A mixture of 60 forward primers for TCR Vbeta segments and 13 reverse primers for TCR Jbeta segments was used in the multiplex PCR. TCRdb took this table from immuneACCESS and kept in-frame rearrangements with V and J called. Such tables lack part of the clones; where checked against another copy, unresolved V genes explain under half of the gap, and the rest is unexplained. This sample gives 150,000 to 200,000 clones in total; approximately 71% of them show up just once. Jointly, the top ten make up 8.5% to 12% of the sample. Sequenced material: PBMCs. The receptors come from a man aged 25 to 40 in good health and CMV-seropositive.

V and J are TRBV29-1 and TRBJ1-1; TRBD1 agrees at 7 bases. The CDR3 contains 13 residues. Trimming removed 6 bases from V and 0 bases from J; junction bases left unmatched: 4. Germline V gene data show CDR1 as SQVTM and CDR2 as ANQGSEA. CDR3 protein: CSVQGQMNTEAFF. Here the CDR3 DNA reads TGCAGCGTCCAGGGACAGATGAACACTGAAGCTTTCTTT.

The table lists this clone with a few counts. The chain recombines TRBV19 with TRBJ2-2, with D possibly being TRBD2 (5 bases). The CDR3 spans 13 residues. V lost 9 bases, J lost 4 bases, and 12 bases lay in between. The germline V gene has CDR1 LNHDA and CDR2 SQIVND (reference sequence). The DNA for the CDR3 is TGTGCCAGCGAAATTAGCGCCACCGGGGAGCTGTTTTTT. It encodes CASEISATGELFF. The complete variable domain, with remaining parts taken from reference TRBV19 and TRBJ2-2, reads DGGITQSPKYLFRKEGQNVTLSCEQNLNHDAMYWYRQDPGQGLRLIYYSQIVNDFQKGDIAEGYSVSREKKESFPLTVTSAQKNPTAFYLCASEISATGELFFGEGSRLTVL.

V gene TRBV5-5 combines with J gene TRBJ2-7; possible D gene TRBD2, 6 bases. Germline values: CDR1 SGHKS, CDR2 YYEKEE (reference sequence). The CDR3 has 15 amino acids. Trimming cost V 5 bases and J 2 bases, with 17 bases left between them. The CDR3 is CASSRGGAAAYEQYF. DNA of the CDR3: TGTGCCAGCAGTCGCGGAGGGGCGGCAGCCTACGAGCAGTACTTC. The variable domain in full, with the rest retrieved from reference TRBV5-5 and TRBJ2-7, is DAGVTQSPTHLIKTRGQQVTLRCSPISGHKSVSWYQQVLGQGPQFIFQYYEKEERGRGNFPDRFSARQFPNYSSELNVNALLLGDSALYLCASSRGGAAAYEQYFGPGTRLTVT.

The chain joins TRBV6-1 to TRBJ2-7; D possibly corresponds to TRBD2 (6 bases). The CDR3 sequence is 13 residues long. Trimming shortened V by 8 bases and J by 4 bases, and 15 bases separated the two germline ends. Germline-derived CDR1 and CDR2 are MNHNS and SASEGT. The CDR3 here is CASRRGGRYEQYF. The CDR3 DNA is TGTGCCAGCCGGAGGGGAGGAAGGTACGAGCAGTACTTC.

The V call is TRBV29-1, the J call TRBJ1-1; D call uncertain. Germline V CDR1 and CDR2: SQVTM, ANQGSEA. This CDR3 region has 14 residues. Trimming took 1 base from V and 5 from J, leaving 14 bases between them. As DNA, the CDR3 is TGCAGCGTTGAAGTTGGCCCCTCCGATACTGAAGCTTTCTTT. Encoded protein: CSVEVGPSDTEAFF. Supplemented by reference TRBV29-1 and TRBJ1-1, the full variable domain reads SAVISQKPSRDICQRGTSLTIQCQVDSQVTMMFWYRQQPGQSLTLIATANQGSEATYESGFVIDKFPISRPNLTFSTLTVSNMSPEDSSIYLCSVEVGPSDTEAFFGQGTRLTVV.

The rearrangement links TRBV4-1 to TRBJ1-5; 8 positions match TRBD1. The CDR3 contains 17 residues. With V trimmed by 4 bases and J by 1 base, 9 bases remained unmatched. Germline values: CDR1 MGHRA, CDR2 YSYEKL. The CDR3 here is CASSRTNTGGSNQPQHF. The DNA for the CDR3 is TGCGCCAGCAGCCGCACAAACACAGGGGGAAGCAATCAGCCCCAGCATTTT.

The chain uses TRBV28 and TRBJ1-1; the D gene is possibly TRBD1 (5 bases). Trimming pared 6 bases from V and 6 bases from J, leaving 17 bases between. CDR1 MDHEN and CDR2 SYDVKM come from the germline V gene. CDR3 size: 14 residues. The CDR3: CASRTDRPDAEAFF. CDR3 bases: TGTGCCAGCAGGACAGACCGACCGGATGCTGAAGCTTTCTTT.